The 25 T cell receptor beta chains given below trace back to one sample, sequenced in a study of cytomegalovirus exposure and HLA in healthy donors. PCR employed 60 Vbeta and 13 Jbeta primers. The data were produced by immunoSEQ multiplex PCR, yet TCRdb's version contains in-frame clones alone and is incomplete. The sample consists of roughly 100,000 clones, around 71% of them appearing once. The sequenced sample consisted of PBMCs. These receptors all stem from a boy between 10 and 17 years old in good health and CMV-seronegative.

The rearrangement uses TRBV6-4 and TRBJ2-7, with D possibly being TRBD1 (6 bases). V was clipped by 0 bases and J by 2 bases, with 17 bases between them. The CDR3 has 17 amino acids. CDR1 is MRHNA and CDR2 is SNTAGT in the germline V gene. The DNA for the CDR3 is TGTGCCAGCAGTGACTCAGGCAGGGGTTGTCCTACCTACGAGCAGTACTTC. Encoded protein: CASSDSGRGCPTYEQYF.

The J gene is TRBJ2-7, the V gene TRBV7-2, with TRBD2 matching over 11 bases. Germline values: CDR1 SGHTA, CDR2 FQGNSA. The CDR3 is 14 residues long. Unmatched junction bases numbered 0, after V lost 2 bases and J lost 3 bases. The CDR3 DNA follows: TGTGCCAGCAGCTTACTAGCGGGGGGCTACGAGCAGTACTTC. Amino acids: CASSLLAGGYEQYF.

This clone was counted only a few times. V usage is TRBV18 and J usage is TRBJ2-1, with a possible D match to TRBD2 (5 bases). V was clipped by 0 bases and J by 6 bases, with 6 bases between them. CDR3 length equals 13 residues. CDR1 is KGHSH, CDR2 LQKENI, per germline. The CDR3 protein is CASSPPGSNEQFF. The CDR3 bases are TGTGCCAGCTCACCACCGGGGAGCAATGAGCAGTTCTTC.

The CDR3 sequence is CASSPPRGGPNEQFF. The CDR3 DNA reads as TGTGCCAGCAGCCCCCCTAGAGGCGGGCCGAATGAGCAGTTCTTC. The rearrangement joins TRBV4-2 to TRBJ2-1; D possibly corresponds to TRBD2 (5 bases). With 4 bases removed from V and 7 bases from J, the gap between germline ends came to 17 bases. Germline V gene sequence: CDR1 LGHNA, CDR2 YNFKEQ. The CDR3 consists of 15 residues.

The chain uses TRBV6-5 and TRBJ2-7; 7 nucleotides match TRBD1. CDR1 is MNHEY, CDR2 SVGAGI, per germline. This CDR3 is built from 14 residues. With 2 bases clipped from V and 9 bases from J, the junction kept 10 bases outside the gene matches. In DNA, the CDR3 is TGTGCCAGCAGTTACAGCCGACGGACAGGAGGGCAGTACTTC. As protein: CASSYSRRTGGQYF.

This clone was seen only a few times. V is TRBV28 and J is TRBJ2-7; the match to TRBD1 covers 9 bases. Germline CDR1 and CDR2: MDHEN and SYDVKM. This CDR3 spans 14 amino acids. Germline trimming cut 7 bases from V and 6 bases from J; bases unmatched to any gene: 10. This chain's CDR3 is CASTLGDREGEQYF. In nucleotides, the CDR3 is TGTGCCAGCACCCTGGGGGACAGGGAGGGCGAGCAGTACTTC.

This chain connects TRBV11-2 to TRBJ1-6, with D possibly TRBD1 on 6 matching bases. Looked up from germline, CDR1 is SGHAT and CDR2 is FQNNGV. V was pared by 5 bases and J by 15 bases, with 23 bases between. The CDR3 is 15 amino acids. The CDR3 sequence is CASSIQPGHLYVLHF. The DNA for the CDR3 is TGTGCCAGCAGCATACAACCGGGACATTTGTACGTCCTCCACTTT.

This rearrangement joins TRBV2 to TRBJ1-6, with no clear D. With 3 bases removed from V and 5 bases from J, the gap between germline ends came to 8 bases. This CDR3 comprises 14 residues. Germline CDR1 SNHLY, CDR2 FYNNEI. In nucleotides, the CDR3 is TGTGCCAGCAGTGAGTGGAGAAATAATTCACCCCTCCACTTT. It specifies CASSEWRNNSPLHF.

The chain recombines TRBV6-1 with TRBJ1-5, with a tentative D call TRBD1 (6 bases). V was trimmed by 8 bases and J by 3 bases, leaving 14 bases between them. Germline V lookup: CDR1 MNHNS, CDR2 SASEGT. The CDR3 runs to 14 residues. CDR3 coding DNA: TGTGCCAGCGGGGATCACAGGGACAATCAGCCCCAGCATTTT. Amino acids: CASGDHRDNQPQHF.

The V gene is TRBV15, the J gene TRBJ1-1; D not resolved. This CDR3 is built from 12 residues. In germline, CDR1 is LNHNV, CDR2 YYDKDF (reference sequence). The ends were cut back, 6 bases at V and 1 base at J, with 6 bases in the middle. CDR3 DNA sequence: TGTGCCACCAGGAGGGCGAACACTGAAGCTTTCTTT. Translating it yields CATRRANTEAFF.

The CDR3 DNA reads TGTGCCAGCAGCACGAGTGGGGACAGGGGGACAGATACGCAGTATTTT. Protein: CASSTSGDRGTDTQYF. This rearrangement joins TRBV9 to TRBJ2-3; 11 nucleotides agree with TRBD1. The germline V gene encodes CDR1 SGDLS and CDR2 YYNGEE. Losses at the gene ends were 4 bases for V and 3 bases for J; bases not matched to a gene: 7. This CDR3 is built from 16 residues.

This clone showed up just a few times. CDR3 in DNA: TGTGCCAGCAGTTCCCTGTCGGGGGATAATCAGCCCCAGCATTTT. Its protein is CASSSLSGDNQPQHF. The chain links TRBV6-5 to TRBJ1-5; tentative D call: TRBD1 (5 bases). Trimming stripped 4 bases from V and 4 bases from J, with 14 bases between. Germline V lookup: CDR1 MNHEY, CDR2 SVGAGI. The CDR3 covers 15 residues.

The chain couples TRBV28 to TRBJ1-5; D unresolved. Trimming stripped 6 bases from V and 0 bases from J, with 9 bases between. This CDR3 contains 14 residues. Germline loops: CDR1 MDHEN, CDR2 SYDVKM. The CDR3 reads CASSLLNSNQPQHF. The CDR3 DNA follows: TGTGCCAGCAGCCTACTGAATAGCAATCAGCCCCAGCATTTT.

The CDR3 nucleotides are TGTGCCAGCAGTCGCGGCACCAACATCGGAAACACCATATATTTT. Encoded protein: CASSRGTNIGNTIYF. The chain links TRBV28 to TRBJ1-3, with no clear D. The V gene's germline CDR1 is MDHEN and CDR2 SYDVKM. The CDR3 spans 15 residues. Trimming pared 5 bases from V and 4 bases from J, leaving 15 bases between.

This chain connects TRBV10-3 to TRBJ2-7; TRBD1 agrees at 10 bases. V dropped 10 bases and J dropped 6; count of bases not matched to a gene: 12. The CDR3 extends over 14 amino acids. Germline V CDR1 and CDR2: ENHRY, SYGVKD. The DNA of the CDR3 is TGTGCCACTTTCGAACCGGGACAGGGGAGCGAGCAGTACTTC. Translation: CATFEPGQGSEQYF.

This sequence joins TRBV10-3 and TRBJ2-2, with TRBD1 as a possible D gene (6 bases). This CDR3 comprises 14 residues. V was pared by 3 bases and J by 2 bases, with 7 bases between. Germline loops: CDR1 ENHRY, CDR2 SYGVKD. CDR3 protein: CAISDRGNTGELFF. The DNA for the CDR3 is TGTGCCATCAGTGACAGGGGCAACACCGGGGAGCTGTTTTTT.

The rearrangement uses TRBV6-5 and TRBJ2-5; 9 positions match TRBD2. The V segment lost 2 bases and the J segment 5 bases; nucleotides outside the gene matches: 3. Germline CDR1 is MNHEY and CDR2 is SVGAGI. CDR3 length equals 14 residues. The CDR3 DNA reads TGTGCCAGCAGTTACAAGCGGGGGGTGGAGACCCAGTACTTC. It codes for CASSYKRGVETQYF.

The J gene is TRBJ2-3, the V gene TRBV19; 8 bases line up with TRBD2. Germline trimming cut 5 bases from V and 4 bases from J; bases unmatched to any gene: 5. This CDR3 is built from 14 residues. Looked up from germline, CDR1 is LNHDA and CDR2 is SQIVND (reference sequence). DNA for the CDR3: TGTGCCAGTAGTGCACGGGAGGGGGCAGATACGCAGTATTTT. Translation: CASSAREGADTQYF.

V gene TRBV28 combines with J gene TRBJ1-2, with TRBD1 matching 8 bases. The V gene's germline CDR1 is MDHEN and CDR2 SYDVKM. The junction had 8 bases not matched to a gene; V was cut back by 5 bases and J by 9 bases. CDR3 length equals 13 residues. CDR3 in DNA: TGTGCCAGCAGTCTTCGACAGGGGAGGAGCTACACCTTC. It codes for CASSLRQGRSYTF.

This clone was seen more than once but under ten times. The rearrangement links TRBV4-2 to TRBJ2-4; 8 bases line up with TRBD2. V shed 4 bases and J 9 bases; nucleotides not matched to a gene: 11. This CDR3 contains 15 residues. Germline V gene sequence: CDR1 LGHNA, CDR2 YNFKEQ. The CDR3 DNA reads TGTGCCAGCAGCCCAACTCGGGAGGGCCGGAGCATTCAGTACTTC. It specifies CASSPTREGRSIQYF.

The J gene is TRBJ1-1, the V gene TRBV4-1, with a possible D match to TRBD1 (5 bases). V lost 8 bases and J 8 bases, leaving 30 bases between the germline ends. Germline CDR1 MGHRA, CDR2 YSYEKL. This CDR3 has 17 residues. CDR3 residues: CASAQYALGQATPEAFF. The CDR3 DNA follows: TGCGCCAGCGCGCAGTACGCATTGGGGCAGGCGACGCCCGAAGCTTTCTTT.

The CDR3 protein is CASSYSAQANQPQHF. CDR3 bases: TGTGCCAGCAGTTACTCGGCCCAGGCCAATCAGCCCCAGCATTTT. This sequence joins TRBV6-5 and TRBJ1-5; D is uncertain. Trimming left V 0 bases short and J 3 bases short, with 9 bases between. CDR3 length equals 15 residues. CDR1 is MNHEY and CDR2 is SVGAGI in the germline V gene.

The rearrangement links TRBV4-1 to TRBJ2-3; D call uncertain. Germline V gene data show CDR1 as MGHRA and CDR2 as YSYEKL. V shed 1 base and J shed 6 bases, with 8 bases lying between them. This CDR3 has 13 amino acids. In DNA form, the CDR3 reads TGCGCCAGCAGCCAAGTACGGGTTGATACGCAGTATTTT. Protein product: CASSQVRVDTQYF.

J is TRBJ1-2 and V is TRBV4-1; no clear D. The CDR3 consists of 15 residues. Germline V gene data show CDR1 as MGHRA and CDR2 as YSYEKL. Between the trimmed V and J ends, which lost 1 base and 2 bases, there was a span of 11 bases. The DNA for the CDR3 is TGCGCCAGCAGCCAAGTGGGCAACAGAAACTATGGCTACACCTTC. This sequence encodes CASSQVGNRNYGYTF.

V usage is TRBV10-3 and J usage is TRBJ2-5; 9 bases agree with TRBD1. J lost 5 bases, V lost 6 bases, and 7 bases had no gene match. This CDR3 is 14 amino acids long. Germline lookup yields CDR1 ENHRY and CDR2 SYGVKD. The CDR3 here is CAISPGQGDETQYF. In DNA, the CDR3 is TGTGCCATCAGCCCGGGACAGGGTGATGAGACCCAGTACTTC.